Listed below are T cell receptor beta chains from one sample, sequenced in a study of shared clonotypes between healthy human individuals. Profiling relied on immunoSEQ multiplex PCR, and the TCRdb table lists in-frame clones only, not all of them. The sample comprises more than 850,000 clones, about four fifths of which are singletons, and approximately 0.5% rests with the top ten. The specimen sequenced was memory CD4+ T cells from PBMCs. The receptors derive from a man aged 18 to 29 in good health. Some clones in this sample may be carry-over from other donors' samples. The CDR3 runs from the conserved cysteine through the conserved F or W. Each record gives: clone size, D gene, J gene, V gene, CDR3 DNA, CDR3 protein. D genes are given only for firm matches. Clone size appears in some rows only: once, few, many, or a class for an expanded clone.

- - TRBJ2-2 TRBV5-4 TGTGCCAGCAGCCCGTCAGGGGCGTTCACCGGGGAGCTGTTTTTT CASSPSGAFTGELFF
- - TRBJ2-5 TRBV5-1 TGCGCCAGCAGCTTGGCCAAATCCAGAATTCAAGAGACCCAGTACTTC CASSLAKSRIQETQYF
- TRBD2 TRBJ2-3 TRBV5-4 TGTGCCAGCAGCTGGCGGGAGGGAACAGATACGCAGTATTTT CASSWREGTDTQYF
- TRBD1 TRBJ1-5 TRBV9 TGTGCCAGCAGCGTAGGGGACAGGTACAATCAGCCCCAGCATTTT CASSVGDRYNQPQHF
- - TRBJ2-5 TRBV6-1 TGTGCCAGCAGTGGAAGACAAGAGACCCAGTACTTC CASSGRQETQYF
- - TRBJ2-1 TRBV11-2 TGTGCCAGCAGCAAGGAGGGCCGGAAGGGTAATGAGCAGTTCTTC CASSKEGRKGNEQFF
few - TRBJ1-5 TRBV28 TGTGCCAGCAGTGTCCTGCCAAGGGGTAGATATAGCAATCAGCCCCAGCATTTT CASSVLPRGRYSNQPQHF
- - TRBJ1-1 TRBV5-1 TGCGCCAGCAGCTTGCCCGACTTGACCGCCACTGAAGCTTTCTTT CASSLPDLTATEAFF
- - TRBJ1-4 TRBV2 TGTGCCAGCAGGTATGCGGAAGGTGAAAAACTGTTTTTT CASRYAEGEKLFF
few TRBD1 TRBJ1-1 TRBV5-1 TGCGCCAGCAGCTTATATGGGACAGGCACTGAAGCTTTCTTT CASSLYGTGTEAFF
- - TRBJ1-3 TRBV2 TGTGCCAGCAGTATTACAGGGTGGGGAAACACCATATATTTT CASSITGWGNTIYF
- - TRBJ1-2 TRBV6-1 TGTGCCAGCAGTAAAGGGGGCTATGGCTACACCTTC CASSKGGYGYTF
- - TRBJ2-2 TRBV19 TGTGCCAGTAGTATATCAGGGACCCTTAACACCGGGGAGCTGTTTTTT CASSISGTLNTGELFF
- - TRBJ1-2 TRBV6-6 TGTGCCAGCAGTCAGGACAGCTATGGCTACACCTTC CASSQDSYGYTF
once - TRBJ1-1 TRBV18 TGTGCCAGCTCACCAGAAGCACAGGTCGCTGAAGCTTTCTTT CASSPEAQVAEAFF
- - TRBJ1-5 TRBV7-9 TGTGCCAGCAGCTTAGTAGGGGGACAGCCCCAGCATTTT CASSLVGGQPQHF
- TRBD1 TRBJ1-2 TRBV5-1 TGCGCCAGCAGCTTGGAACAGGGGGGAGGCTACACCTTC CASSLEQGGGYTF
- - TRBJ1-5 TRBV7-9 TGTGCCAGCAGCCTTGGATTCTTACCCCAGCATTTT CASSLGFLPQHF